The TCR beta chain described here comes from a study of post-analysis software for immune sequencing data (dated by TCRdb to the mid-2010s). Study-level background: Disease courses on record covered relapsing-remitting, secondary progressive and progressive-relapsing multiple sclerosis, though some patients had no subtype annotation. Patient repertoires were compared against some twelve previously published healthy control repertoires from donors aged roughly 6 to 26 years. A subset of samples was prepared in parallel using single-end sample barcoding, then pooled and co-amplified after Illumina adapter ligation.

To demonstrate the VDJtools post-analysis software, the study profiled TCR beta repertoires from the peripheral blood of about a dozen young patients with multiple sclerosis. The multiple sclerosis patients were children and adolescents ranging in age from roughly 6 to 16 years. Here is what the overall study found, with its caveats: Normalized Chao1 diversity was significantly lower in multiple sclerosis patients than controls, suggesting substantial peripheral T-cell clonal expansion. The multiple sclerosis patient group was slightly younger than the control group. Strong co-clustering of samples prepared in the same batch was shown by direct clustering with F measure, prompting a batch-effect correction. Significantly higher frequencies in patients than in controls were found for five or six TRBV segments, including TRBV5-6, TRBV5-1 and TRBV20-1.

Comments on this clonotype: What antigen it recognizes has not been identified. Base qualities are missing; no much larger clone stands one base away.

Libraries were built with PCR. Sequencing relied on an Illumina HiSeq 2500. To reduce PCR and sequencing biases, unique molecular identifiers were incorporated into the TCR beta cDNA libraries. About 0.5 million cDNA molecules were obtained for every 1 to 10 million input T cells, so each molecule roughly corresponded to one T cell. The patient libraries were prepared and sequenced using the same protocol as the earlier healthy control dataset. Within a given batch, samples were prepared together, multiplexed and sequenced on the same HiSeq lane. As for how the authors treated the data: Raw barcoded reads were processed with MIGEC, and single-read molecular identifier groups were discarded before consensus assembly and CDR3 extraction. Clonotype tables were post-analysed with VDJtools, and diversity was normalized by down-sampling all datasets to the smallest sample size. To correct batch-related cross-sample contamination, repertoire overlap clustering matched CDR3 amino acid sequences but not nucleotide sequences. TCRdb's own reprocessing of the public reads used fastp at Q25 and MiXCR and kept productive beta chains. Each CDR3 protein gets just one entry, which takes the most common genes and DNA from the rows behind it. The V and J calls reflect TCRdb's pipeline rather than the authors' work. The sample contains about 800,000 distinct CDR3 sequences, roughly 30% of them found a single time. The ten largest clones capture roughly 0.57% of the sample.

The CDR3 sequence holds 18 residues, the cysteine and phenylalanine included. The only DNA kept is the CDR3, 54 bases in frame from the first base. The germline V gene provides CDR1 MNHEY and CDR2 SVGAGI. V drops 0 bases and J drops 2 bases, leaving 18 bases in between. This chain is built from TRBV6-5 and TRBJ2-3; no D gene call is confident. The receptor's source is a girl aged 10 to 17 with multiple sclerosis. The sample consisted of blood. Read as DNA, the sequence is TGTGCCAGCAGTTACTCGAGAGGTTCCGGCAGGACCACAGATACGCAGTATTTT. It translates as CASSYSRGSGRTTDTQYF.